Listed below are T cell receptor beta chains from one sample, sequenced in a study of blood T cell repertoires in COVID-19. Sequencing was performed with immunoSEQ multiplex PCR; in TCRdb, only in-frame clones are kept and a portion is missing. The data hold a few hundred thousand clones, with approximately 86% observed a single time. Sequencing was performed on peripheral blood. These TCRs come from an older man with acute or convalescent COVID-19. CDR3s leave out the opening cysteine and the closing phenylalanine or tryptophan.

V	J	CDR3
TRBV5-5	TRBJ2-1	ASSSLSRGWDNEQF
TRBV4-2	TRBJ1-2	ASSQPDGDRGYT
TRBV5-1	TRBJ2-6	ASSLNDRGSSGANVLT
TRBV5-1	TRBJ1-4	ASSQGATNEKLF
TRBV5-1	TRBJ2-3	ASSQTGTDTQY
TRBV7-2	TRBJ1-6	ASSLVGLPNNSPLH
TRBV5-4	TRBJ1-1	ASSLVTGGRTEAF
TRBV5-1	TRBJ2-5	ASSFGTAQETQY
TRBV15	TRBJ2-3	ATSRGATADTQY
TRBV11-2	TRBJ2-3	ASSLGASSTDTQY
TRBV28	TRBJ1-2	ASRLQGISGYT
TRBV11-1	TRBJ2-7	ASSSGLASSYEQY
TRBV18	TRBJ2-7	ASSPPPRRGANYEQY
TRBV19	TRBJ1-5	ASSIEGRNQPQH
TRBV7-6	TRBJ2-1	ASSLSLNNEQF
TRBV5-6	TRBJ2-2	ASSSELRQGTGELF
TRBV6-2/TRBV6-3	TRBJ2-1	ASSLSRRHEQF
TRBV7-9	TRBJ1-1	ASSLEAGNTEAF
TRBV29-1	TRBJ1-2	SVQTGGYGYT
TRBV11-2	TRBJ1-1	ASRLDRENTEAF
TRBV10-3	TRBJ2-7	AISRGGQMSSYEQY
TRBV14	TRBJ1-4	ASSHPSGSTNEKLF
TRBV5-1	TRBJ1-1	ASRTGGNTEAF
TRBV7-2	TRBJ1-2	ASSKNAGAVYGYT
TRBV19	TRBJ1-4	ASRRMREKLF
TRBV7-9	TRBJ2-3	ASSQHPLAGGTDTQY
TRBV5-1	TRBJ1-1	ASSLGGPEAF
TRBV3-1/TRBV3-2	TRBJ2-1	ASSLRSNEQF
TRBV19	TRBJ1-5	AQRRSNQPQH
TRBV7-2	TRBJ2-7	ASSLTTSGRFYEQY
TRBV12-3/TRBV12-4	TRBJ1-4	ASSFAPNGPVN
TRBV7-2	TRBJ2-7	ASSLSSGGTYEQY
TRBV10-3	TRBJ1-5	AISPLWTGGSVGNQPQH
TRBV5-1	TRBJ1-6	ASSLTGGSYNSPLH
TRBV7-2	TRBJ1-1	ASSLERTANTEAF
TRBV7-6	TRBJ1-6	ASSLEETGSNSPLH
TRBV3-1/TRBV3-2	TRBJ1-1	ASREGTRGLMNTEAF
TRBV4-1	TRBJ1-6	ASSQEGQGGLYNSPLH
TRBV12-3/TRBV12-4	TRBJ1-1	ASSGRTEAF
TRBV7-3	TRBJ2-7	ASSQRQGPYEQY
TRBV5-1	TRBJ1-1	ASSSDRGMNTEAF
TRBV7-9	TRBJ1-5	ASSLVSQGSNQPQH